The clone carrying this T cell receptor (beta chain) was recorded at least ten times. Its antigen is unknown. The data were taken from a study of blood T cells in healthy people across ages. Regarding the study as a whole: It was the long-lived donors that had more naive CD4+ cells and higher diversity than aged donors. Significant beta diversity loss was already apparent by age roughly 38, declining roughly linearly.

Germline-derived CDR1 and CDR2 are SEHNR and FQNEAQ (reference sequence). V gave up 5 bases and J gave up 5 bases, with 12 bases separating them. This CDR3 contains 13 residues. Sample-barcoded 5' priming and a J-beta primer mix drove a second PCR of about 6 to 11 cycles. TCRdb ran MiXCR on the 5' RACE reads and lists one entry per CDR3 protein. Of about 650,000 distinct CDR3 sequences in the sample, about 34% were seen once. This sequence joins TRBV7-9 and TRBJ2-5, with D maybe TRBD2 (6 bases). This clonotype originated in a woman of 80 years or more in good health. Sequenced input: blood. CDR3 DNA sequence: TGTGCCAGCAGCGTTAGCGGATGGGAGACCCAGTACTTC. It codes for CASSVSGWETQYF.